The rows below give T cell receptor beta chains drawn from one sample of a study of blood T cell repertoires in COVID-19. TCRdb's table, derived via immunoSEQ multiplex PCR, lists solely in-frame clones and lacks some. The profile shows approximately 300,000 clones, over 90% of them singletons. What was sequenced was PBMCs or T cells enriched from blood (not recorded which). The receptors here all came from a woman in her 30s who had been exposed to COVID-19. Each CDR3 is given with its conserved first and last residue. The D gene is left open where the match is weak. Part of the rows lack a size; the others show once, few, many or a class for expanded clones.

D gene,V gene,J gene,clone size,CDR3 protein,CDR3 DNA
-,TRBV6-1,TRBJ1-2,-,CASSDRNYGYTF,TGTGCCAGCAGTGACAGAAACTATGGCTACACCTTC
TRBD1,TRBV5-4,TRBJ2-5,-,CASSPGQEASQETQYF,TGTGCCAGCAGCCCCGGACAGGAGGCAAGCCAAGAGACCCAGTACTTC
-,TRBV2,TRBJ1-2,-,CASTGPNYGYTF,TGTGCCAGTACAGGGCCTAACTATGGCTACACCTTC
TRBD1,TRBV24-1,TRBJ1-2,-,CATSEGTVYGYTF,TGTGCCACCAGTGAAGGGACAGTCTATGGCTACACCTTC
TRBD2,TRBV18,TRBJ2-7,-,CASSASGGETYEQYF,TGTGCCAGCTCAGCTAGCGGGGGGGAAACCTACGAGCAGTACTTC
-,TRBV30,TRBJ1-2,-,CAWTWGDGDYGYTF,TGTGCCTGGACATGGGGGGATGGGGACTATGGCTACACCTTC
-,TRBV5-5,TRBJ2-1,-,CASSLVGPYNEQFF,TGTGCCAGCAGCTTGGTTGGCCCCTACAATGAGCAGTTCTTC
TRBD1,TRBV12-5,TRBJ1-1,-,CASGQTWDRINTEAFF,TGTGCTAGTGGTCAAACCTGGGACAGAATTAACACTGAAGCTTTCTTT
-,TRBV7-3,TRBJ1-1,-,CASSLRPGKEAFF,TGTGCCAGCAGCTTAAGGCCAGGGAAGGAAGCTTTCTTT
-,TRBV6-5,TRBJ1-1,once,CASSSLSRGRTEAFF,TGTGCCAGCAGTAGTTTATCCAGGGGTCGTACTGAAGCTTTCTTT
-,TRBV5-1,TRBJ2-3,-,CASSLDVNTGSTDTQYF,TGCGCCAGCAGCTTGGACGTGAACACAGGGAGCACAGATACGCAGTATTTT
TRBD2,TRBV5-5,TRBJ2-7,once,CASSPNLAGGIPYEQYF,TGTGCCAGCAGCCCAAACTTAGCGGGGGGGATCCCCTACGAGCAGTACTTC
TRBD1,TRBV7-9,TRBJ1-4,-,CASSKGAVDEKLFF,TGTGCCAGCAGCAAGGGGGCGGTGGATGAAAAACTGTTTTTT
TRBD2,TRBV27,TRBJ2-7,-,CASKALRVAGGPTIYEQYF,TGTGCCAGCAAAGCCCTAAGGGTAGCGGGGGGCCCAACTATCTACGAGCAGTACTTC
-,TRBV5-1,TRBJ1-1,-,CASSFGQSNTEAFF,TGCGCCAGCAGCTTTGGACAGTCAAACACTGAAGCTTTCTTT
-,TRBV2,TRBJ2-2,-,CASSERAVGPGELFF,TGTGCCAGCAGTGAAAGGGCGGTGGGGCCCGGGGAGCTGTTTTTT
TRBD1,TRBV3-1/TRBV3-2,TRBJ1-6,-,CASSQQGASNSPLHF,TGTGCCAGCAGCCAACAGGGGGCAAGTAATTCACCCCTCCACTTT
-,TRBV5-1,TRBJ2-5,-,CASSGGAVSQETQYF,TGCGCCAGCAGCGGGGGGGCCGTCAGCCAAGAGACCCAGTACTTC
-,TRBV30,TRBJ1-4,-,CAWSLPPTAHRGEKLFF,TGTGCCTGGAGTCTCCCTCCGACAGCCCACCGTGGTGAAAAACTGTTTTTT
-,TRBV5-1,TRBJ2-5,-,CASSLGWLIETQYF,TGCGCCAGCAGCTTGGGGTGGCTTATTGAGACCCAGTACTTC
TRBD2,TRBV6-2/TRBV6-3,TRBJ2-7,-,CASSYSRAGGTYEQYF,TGTGCCAGCAGTTACTCGAGAGCGGGGGGTACCTACGAGCAGTACTTC